These T cell receptor beta chains were read from a single sample in a study of blood T cells in healthy people across ages. In TCRdb, the 5' RACE reads were re-called with MiXCR into one record per CDR3 protein. The table has more than 650,000 distinct CDR3 sequences, about 53% seen once. Sequences were obtained from blood. These receptors were collected from a man aged 80 or over in good health. CDR3s include the opening cysteine and the closing phenylalanine or tryptophan. D genes are given only for firm matches. Only part of the rows carry a size: once, few, many, or a class if the clone is expanded.

TGTGCCAGCAGTTTATCGGTGTCCCAAGAGACCCAGTACTTC	CASSLSVSQETQYF	few	TRBV12-3/TRBV12-4	NA	TRBJ2-5
TGCAGTGCTAGCGGAGGGCCGGTTTACAATGAGCAGTTCTTC	CSASGGPVYNEQFF	NA	TRBV20-1	NA	TRBJ2-1
TGTGCCAGCAATCCAAAAGCGGGAGCCGCAAAGAATGAGCAGTTCTTC	CASNPKAGAAKNEQFF	few	TRBV2	TRBD2	TRBJ2-1
TGCAGTGCTAGAGATGGGGTGGGACTTGACGAGCAGTACTTC	CSARDGVGLDEQYF	few	TRBV20-1	NA	TRBJ2-7
TGCGCCAACAGCTCAGGGACCGCAAGCTATGGCTACACCTTC	CANSSGTASYGYTF	NA	TRBV5-1	NA	TRBJ1-2
TGTGCCAGCAGCTCCGGGGGTGGGGCCCCCTATGGCTACACCTTC	CASSSGGGAPYGYTF	NA	TRBV6-5	NA	TRBJ1-2
TGTGCCAGCAGGGACAGGGGGCCTAATCGATCCTACAATGAGCAGTTCTTC	CASRDRGPNRSYNEQFF	NA	TRBV21-1	NA	TRBJ2-1
TGTGCCAGCAGGAGGTGGGTCGGGACAGAGCTCCACGAGCAGTACTTC	CASRRWVGTELHEQYF	NA	TRBV12-3/TRBV12-4	TRBD1	TRBJ2-7
TGTGCCAGCAGCTCTTGGAGGACTAGCACAGATACGCAGTATTTT	CASSSWRTSTDTQYF	NA	TRBV7-2	NA	TRBJ2-3
TGCGCCAGCAGCCCCGACCGCTCCTGGAATGAGCAGTTCTTC	CASSPDRSWNEQFF	NA	TRBV5-1	NA	TRBJ2-1
TGTGCCAGCAGTAAAATAGCGGGTTGGAGGGATGAGCAGTTCTTC	CASSKIAGWRDEQFF	few	TRBV28	TRBD2	TRBJ2-1
TGTGCCAGCTCACCACCGCTGGGCAGCCAAGAGACCCAGTACTTC	CASSPPLGSQETQYF	NA	TRBV18	NA	TRBJ2-5
TGTGCCAGCAGCGTAGGGGAAGGCCGCGGCGATACGCAGTATTTT	CASSVGEGRGDTQYF	NA	TRBV9	NA	TRBJ2-3
TGTGCCAGCAGTCGACAGCACCAAGAGACCCAGTACTTC	CASSRQHQETQYF	once	TRBV3-1	NA	TRBJ2-5
TGTGCCAGCAGCCACATGGCGGGATTATTGTACAATGAGCAGTTCTTC	CASSHMAGLLYNEQFF	NA	TRBV14	NA	TRBJ2-1
TGTGCCAGCAGCTCACCGGGACAGGGAATGTATGAGCAGTTCTTC	CASSSPGQGMYEQFF	NA	TRBV12-3/TRBV12-4	TRBD1	TRBJ2-1
TGTGCCAGCAGTGAAACCCGGGACACGACCCTCCACTTT	CASSETRDTTLHF	NA	TRBV2	NA	TRBJ1-6
TGTGCCAGCAGTCCGCTGCGGGATCAGGGGAGAGAGCAGTACTTC	CASSPLRDQGREQYF	NA	TRBV27	NA	TRBJ2-5
TGCAGCGTTGCGACTAGGATCGCCTACGAGCAGTACTTC	CSVATRIAYEQYF	NA	TRBV29-1	NA	TRBJ2-7
TGTGCCAGCAGCGCCGAGGGGACAGGGGGCGTTGACACCGGGGAGCTGTTTTTT	CASSAEGTGGVDTGELFF	NA	TRBV9	TRBD1	TRBJ2-2
TGCAGCGTTGCCCTGCGTCTAGCCTACAATGAGCAGTTCTTC	CSVALRLAYNEQFF	NA	TRBV29-1	NA	TRBJ2-1
TGCAGTGCCCCGGACAGGGGGGAACATTCCTACGAGCAGTACTTC	CSAPDRGEHSYEQYF	few	TRBV20-1	TRBD1	TRBJ2-7